This T cell receptor (beta chain) was retrieved from a study of blood T cell repertoires in COVID-19. Study at large: From the United States, Italy and Spain came samples of acute and convalescent COVID-19. Sample material is recorded as cDNA or gDNA derived from T cells, B-cell-depleted T cells, or PBMCs.

Original analysis: Scientists estimated how many nucleated cells there were by amplifying reference gene primers. The assay was immunoSEQ multiplex PCR, and TCRdb's table has in-frame clones only and misses some. V, J and clone size derive from that table, while D and trimming were established from the DNA sequence. The sample has under 50,000 clones, 65% to 90% seen once; the top ten hold more than 8%. CDR3 length equals 14 residues. Germline V CDR1 and CDR2: ENHRY, SYGVKD. Trimming took 9 bases from V and 6 from J; bases not matched to a gene: 8. The genes are TRBV10-3 and TRBJ1-6; 7 positions match TRBD1. The sample comprised peripheral blood. The receptor was derived from a human donor in a cohort sampled during active COVID-19. The CDR3 DNA sequence: TGTGCCATACAACAGGGGAAAGTTAATTCACCCCTCCACTTT. Translated, it gives CAIQQGKVNSPLHF.